This T cell receptor beta chain was captured in a study of CD8 T cells in ankylosing spondylitis. TCRdb called the 5' RACE reads again in MiXCR, with one record for every CDR3 protein. This repertoire shows about 360,000 distinct CDR3 sequences, approximately 20% found once; its top ten account for around 14%. A word on this clonotype: What it binds is not known.

The study's findings and limits: Blood from ankylosing spondylitis patients appeared to carry a characteristic roughly eight-variant TCR beta motif. Reports of some motif variants in reactive arthritis synovial fluid and blood predate this one.

Looked up from germline, CDR1 is DFQATT and CDR2 is SNEGSKA (reference sequence). Trimming took off 6 bases at V and 1 base at J, with 12 bases between the two ends. This CDR3 has 13 residues. The sequenced sample consisted of blood, either unsorted or a sorted T cell fraction (not recorded which). This receptor was obtained from a male donor with ankylosing spondylitis or in good health (not recorded which). V and J are TRBV20-1 and TRBJ1-2; D unresolved. The CDR3 sequence is CSAGRSLNYGYTF. Written as DNA, the CDR3 is TGCAGTGCCGGCCGGAGCCTTAACTATGGCTACACCTTC.